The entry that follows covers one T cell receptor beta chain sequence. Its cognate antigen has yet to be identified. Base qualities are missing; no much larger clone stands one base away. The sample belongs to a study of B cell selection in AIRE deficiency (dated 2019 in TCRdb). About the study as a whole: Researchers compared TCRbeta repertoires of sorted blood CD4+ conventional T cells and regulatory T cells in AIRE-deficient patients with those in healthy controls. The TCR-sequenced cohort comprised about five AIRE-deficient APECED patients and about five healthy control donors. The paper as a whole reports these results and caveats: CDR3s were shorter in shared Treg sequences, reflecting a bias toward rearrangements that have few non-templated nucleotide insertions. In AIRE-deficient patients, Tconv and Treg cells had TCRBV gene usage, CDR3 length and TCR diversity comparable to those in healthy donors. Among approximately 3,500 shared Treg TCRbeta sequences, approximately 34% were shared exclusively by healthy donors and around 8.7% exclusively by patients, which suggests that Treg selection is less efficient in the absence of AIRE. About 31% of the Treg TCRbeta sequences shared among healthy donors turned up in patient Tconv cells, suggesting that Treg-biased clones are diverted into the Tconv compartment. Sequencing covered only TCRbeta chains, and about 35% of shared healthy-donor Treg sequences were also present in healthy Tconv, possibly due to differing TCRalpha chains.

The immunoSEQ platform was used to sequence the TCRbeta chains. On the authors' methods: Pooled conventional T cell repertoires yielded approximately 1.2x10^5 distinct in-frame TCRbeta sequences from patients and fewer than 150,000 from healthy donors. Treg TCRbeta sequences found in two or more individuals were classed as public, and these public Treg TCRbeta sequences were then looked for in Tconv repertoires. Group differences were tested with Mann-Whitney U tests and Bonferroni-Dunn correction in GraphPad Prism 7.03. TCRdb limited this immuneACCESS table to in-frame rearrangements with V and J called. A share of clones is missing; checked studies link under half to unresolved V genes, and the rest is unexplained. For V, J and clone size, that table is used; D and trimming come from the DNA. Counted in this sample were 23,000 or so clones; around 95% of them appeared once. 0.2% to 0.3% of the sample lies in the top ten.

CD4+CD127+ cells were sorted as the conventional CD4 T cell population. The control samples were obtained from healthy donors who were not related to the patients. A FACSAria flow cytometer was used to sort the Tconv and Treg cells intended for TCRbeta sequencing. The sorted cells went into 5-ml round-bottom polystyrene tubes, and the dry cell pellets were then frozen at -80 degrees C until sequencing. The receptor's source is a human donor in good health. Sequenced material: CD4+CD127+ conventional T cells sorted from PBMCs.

The nucleotide sequence is given as TGTGCCAGTAGTATTCAGCCTAGCACAGATACGCAGTATTTT. Translated, this is CASSIQPSTDTQYF. The chain links TRBV19 with TRBJ2-3; the D segment cannot be called with confidence. Trimming removed 3 bases from V and 0 bases from J, leaving 7 bases between the germline ends. The germline V gene (reference sequence) provides CDR1 LNHDA and CDR2 SQIVND. From cysteine to phenylalanine, the CDR3 is 14 amino acids long. Kept here is only the CDR3 DNA, which spans 42 bases and is read in frame from base 1.